This T cell receptor beta chain was found in a study of cytomegalovirus exposure and HLA in healthy donors. Whole-study findings and limits: The classifier reportedly diagnosed cytomegalovirus status with high sensitivity and specificity.

The PCR made use of 60 Vbeta and 13 Jbeta primers. Using immunoSEQ multiplex PCR, the repertoire was profiled, and TCRdb retains in-frame clones only, with some absent. The top ten clones hold under 15% of a sample with about 140,000 clones, 70% to 75% of them seen once. As to this clone: What it recognizes is unknown.

The receptor was derived from a human donor in good health. Sequencing used PBMCs.

Here the CDR3 DNA reads TGCAGCGTTGCCGGGCAGGGGGATGAAAAACTGTTTTTT. It encodes CSVAGQGDEKLFF. The V and J genes are TRBV29-1 and TRBJ1-4; 7 positions match TRBD1. V trimming: 4 bases; J trimming: 6 bases; junction bases outside the gene matches: 5. CDR1 and CDR2 (germline): SQVTM, ANQGSEA. CDR3 size: 13 residues.